This TCR beta chain stems from a study of T cells expressing NK-cell markers. Study-wide context: Sequenced donors, eight in total, included seven who were HCMV-seropositive and one who was seronegative.

Each CDR3 protein gets one entry in TCRdb, which reprocessed the 5' RACE reads and gives no DNA. The repertoire table contains roughly 180,000 distinct CDR3 sequences. The sample taken for sequencing was blood T cells: a sorted CD56 or NKG2C T cell subset, CD4+ or CD8+ T cells, or bulk PBMC T cells (not recorded which). This sequence was found in a woman between 18 and 70 years old in good health.

CDR3 region: CASSPTSYNEQFF. The rearrangement joins TRBV6-6 to TRBJ2-1. Germline-derived CDR1 and CDR2 are MNHNY and SVGAGI (reference sequence). This CDR3 comprises 13 residues.